This T cell receptor (beta chain) was identified in a study of blood T cell repertoires in COVID-19. This clone came up once. V was clipped by 5 bases and J by 0 bases, with 11 bases between them. Germline V gene sequence: CDR1 LNHDA, CDR2 SQIVND (reference sequence). The length of the CDR3 is 14 residues. Generated by immunoSEQ multiplex PCR, the TCRdb table keeps only in-frame clones and is missing some. In the table there are just over 650,000 clones, 80% to 90% of which are singletons. Sequencing was carried out using peripheral blood. This chain uses TRBV19 with TRBJ2-7; D possibly corresponds to TRBD2 (6 bases). This clonotype originated in a woman under 30 with acute or convalescent COVID-19. CDR3 nucleotides: TGTGCCAGTAGTCCAGGAGGGAGCTCCTACGAGCAGTACTTC. The encoded protein is CASSPGGSSYEQYF.